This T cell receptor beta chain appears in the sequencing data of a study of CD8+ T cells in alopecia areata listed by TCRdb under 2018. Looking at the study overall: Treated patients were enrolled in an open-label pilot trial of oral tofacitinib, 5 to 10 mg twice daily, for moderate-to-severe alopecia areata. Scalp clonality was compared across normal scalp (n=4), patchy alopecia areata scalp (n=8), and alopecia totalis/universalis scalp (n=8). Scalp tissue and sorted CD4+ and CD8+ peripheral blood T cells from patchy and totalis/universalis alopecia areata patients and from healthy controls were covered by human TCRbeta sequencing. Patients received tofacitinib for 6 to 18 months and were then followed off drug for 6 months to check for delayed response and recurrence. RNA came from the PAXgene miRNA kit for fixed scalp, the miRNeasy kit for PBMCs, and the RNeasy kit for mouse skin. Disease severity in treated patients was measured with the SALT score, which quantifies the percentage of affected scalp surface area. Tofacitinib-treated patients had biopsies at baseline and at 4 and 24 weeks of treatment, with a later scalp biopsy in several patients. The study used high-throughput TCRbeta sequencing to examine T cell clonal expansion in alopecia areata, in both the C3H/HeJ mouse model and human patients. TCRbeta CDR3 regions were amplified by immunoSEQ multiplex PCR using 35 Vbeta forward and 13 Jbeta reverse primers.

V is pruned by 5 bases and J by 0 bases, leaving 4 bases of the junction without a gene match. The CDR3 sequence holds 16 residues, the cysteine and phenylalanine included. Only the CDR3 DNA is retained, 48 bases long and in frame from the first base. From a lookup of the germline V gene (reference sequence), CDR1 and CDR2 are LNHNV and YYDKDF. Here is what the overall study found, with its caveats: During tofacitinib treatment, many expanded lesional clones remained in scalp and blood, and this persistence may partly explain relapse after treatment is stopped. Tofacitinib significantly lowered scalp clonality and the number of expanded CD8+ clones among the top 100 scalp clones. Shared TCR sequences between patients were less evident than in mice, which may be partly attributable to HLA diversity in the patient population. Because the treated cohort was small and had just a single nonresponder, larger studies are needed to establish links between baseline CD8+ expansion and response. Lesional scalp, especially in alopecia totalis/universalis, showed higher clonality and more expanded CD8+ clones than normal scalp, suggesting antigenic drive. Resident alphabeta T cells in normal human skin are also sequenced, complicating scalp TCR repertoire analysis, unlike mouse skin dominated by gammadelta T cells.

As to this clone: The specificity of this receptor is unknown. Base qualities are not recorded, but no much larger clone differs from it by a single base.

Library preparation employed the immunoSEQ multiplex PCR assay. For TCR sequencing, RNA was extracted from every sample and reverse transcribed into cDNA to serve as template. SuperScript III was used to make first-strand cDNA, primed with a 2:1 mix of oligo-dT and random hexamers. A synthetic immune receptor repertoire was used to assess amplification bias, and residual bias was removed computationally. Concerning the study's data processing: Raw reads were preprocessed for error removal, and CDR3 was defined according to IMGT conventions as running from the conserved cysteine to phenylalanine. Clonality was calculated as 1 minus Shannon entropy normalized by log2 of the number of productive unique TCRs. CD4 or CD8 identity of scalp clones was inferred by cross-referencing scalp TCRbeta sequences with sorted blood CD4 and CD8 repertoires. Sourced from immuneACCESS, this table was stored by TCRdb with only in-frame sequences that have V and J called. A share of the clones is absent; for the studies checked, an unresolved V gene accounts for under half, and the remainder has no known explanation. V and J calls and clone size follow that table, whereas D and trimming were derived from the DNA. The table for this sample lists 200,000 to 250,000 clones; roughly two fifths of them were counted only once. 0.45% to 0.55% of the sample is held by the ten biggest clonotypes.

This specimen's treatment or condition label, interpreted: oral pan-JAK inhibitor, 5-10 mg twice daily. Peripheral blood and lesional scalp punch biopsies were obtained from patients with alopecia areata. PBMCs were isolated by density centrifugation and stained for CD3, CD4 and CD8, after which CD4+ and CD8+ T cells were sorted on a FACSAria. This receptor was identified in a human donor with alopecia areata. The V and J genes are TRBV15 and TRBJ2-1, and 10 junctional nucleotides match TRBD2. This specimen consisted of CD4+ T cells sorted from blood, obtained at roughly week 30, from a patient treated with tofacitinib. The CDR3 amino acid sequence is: CATSQGLARSYNEQFF. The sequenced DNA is TGTGCCACCAGCCAGGGACTAGCGCGCTCCTACAATGAGCAGTTCTTC. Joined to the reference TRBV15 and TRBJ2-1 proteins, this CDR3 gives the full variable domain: DAMVIQNPRYQVTQFGKPVTLSCSQTLNHNVMYWYQQKSSQAPKLLFHYYDKDFNNEADTPDNFQSRRPNTSFCFLDIRSPGLGDTAMYLCATSQGLARSYNEQFFGPGTRLTVL.